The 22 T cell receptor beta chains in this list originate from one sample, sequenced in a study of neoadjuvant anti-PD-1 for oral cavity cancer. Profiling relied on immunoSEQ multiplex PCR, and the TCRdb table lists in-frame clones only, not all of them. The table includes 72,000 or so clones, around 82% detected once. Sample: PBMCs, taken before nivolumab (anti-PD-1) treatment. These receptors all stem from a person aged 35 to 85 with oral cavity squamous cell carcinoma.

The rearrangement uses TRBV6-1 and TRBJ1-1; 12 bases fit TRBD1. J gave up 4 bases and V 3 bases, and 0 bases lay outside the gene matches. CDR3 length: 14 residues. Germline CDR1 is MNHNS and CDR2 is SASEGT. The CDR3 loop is CASSEGQGATEAFF. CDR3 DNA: TGTGCCAGCAGTGAGGGACAGGGGGCCACTGAAGCTTTCTTT.

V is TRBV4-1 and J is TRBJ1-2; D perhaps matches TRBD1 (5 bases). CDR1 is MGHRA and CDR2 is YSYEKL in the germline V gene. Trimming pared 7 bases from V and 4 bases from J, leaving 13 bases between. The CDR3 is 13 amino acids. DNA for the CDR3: TGCGCCAGCACCCCCGTGAGGGGCTATGGCTACACCTTC. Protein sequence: CASTPVRGYGYTF.

The CDR3 DNA follows: TGTGCCAGTCCCCCCGTCGGTTTCTTT. Encoded protein: CASPPVGFF. The chain couples TRBV11-2 to TRBJ1-1; D call uncertain. The CDR3 has 9 amino acids. Trimming stripped 9 bases from V and 13 bases from J, with 12 bases between. The germline CDR1 and CDR2 sequences are SGHAT and FQNNGV.

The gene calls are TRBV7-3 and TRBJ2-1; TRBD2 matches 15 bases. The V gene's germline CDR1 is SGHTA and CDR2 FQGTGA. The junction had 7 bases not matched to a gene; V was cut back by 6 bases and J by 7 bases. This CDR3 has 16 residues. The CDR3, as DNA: TGTGCCAGCAGTCCGGGACTAGCGGGGGGTCGGAATGAGCAGTTCTTC. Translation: CASSPGLAGGRNEQFF.

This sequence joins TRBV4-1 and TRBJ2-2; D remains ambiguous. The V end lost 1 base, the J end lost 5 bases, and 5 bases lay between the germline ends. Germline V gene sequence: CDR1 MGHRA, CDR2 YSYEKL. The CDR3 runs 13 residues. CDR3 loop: CASSQGGTGELFF. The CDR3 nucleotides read TGCGCCAGCAGCCAAGGGGGAACCGGGGAGCTGTTTTTT.

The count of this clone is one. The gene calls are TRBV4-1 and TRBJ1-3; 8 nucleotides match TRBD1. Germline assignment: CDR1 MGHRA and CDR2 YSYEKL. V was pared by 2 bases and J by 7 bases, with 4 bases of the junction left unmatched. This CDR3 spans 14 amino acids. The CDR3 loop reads CASSQPGGRNTIYF. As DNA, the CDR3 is TGCGCCAGCAGCCAACCAGGGGGCAGGAACACCATATATTTT.

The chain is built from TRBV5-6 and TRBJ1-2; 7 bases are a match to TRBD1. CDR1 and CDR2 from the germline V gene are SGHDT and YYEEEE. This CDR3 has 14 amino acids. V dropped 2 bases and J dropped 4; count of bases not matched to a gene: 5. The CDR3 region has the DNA TGTGCCAGCAGCTTTCGACAGGGCGTCTATGGCTACACCTTC. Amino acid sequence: CASSFRQGVYGYTF.

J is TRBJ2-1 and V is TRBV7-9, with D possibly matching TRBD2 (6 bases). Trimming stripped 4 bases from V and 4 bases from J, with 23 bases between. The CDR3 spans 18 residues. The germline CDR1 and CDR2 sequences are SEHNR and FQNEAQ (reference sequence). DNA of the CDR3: TGTGCCAGCAGCTCCCCTCCTAGTTCGGGACTGTTTTACAATGAGCAGTTCTTC. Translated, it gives CASSSPPSSGLFYNEQFF.

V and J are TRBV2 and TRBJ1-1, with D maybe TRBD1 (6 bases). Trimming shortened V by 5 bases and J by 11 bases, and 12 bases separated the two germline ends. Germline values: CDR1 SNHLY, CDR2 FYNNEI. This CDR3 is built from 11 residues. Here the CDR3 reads CASSNRQGAFF. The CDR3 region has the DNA TGTGCCAGCAGTAATCGGCAGGGGGCTTTCTTT. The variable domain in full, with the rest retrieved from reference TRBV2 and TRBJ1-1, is EPEVTQTPSHQVTQMGQEVILRCVPISNHLYFYWYRQILGQKVEFLVSFYNNEISEKSEIFDDQFSVERPDGSNFTLKIRSTKLEDSAMYFCASSNRQGAFFGQGTRLTVV.

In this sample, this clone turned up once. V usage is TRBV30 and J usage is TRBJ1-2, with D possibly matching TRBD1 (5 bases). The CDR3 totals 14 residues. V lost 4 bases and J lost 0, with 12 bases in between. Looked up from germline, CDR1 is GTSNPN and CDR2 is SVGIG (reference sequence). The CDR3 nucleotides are TGTGCCTGGACTAGACAGACAGCTAACTATGGCTACACCTTC. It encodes CAWTRQTANYGYTF.

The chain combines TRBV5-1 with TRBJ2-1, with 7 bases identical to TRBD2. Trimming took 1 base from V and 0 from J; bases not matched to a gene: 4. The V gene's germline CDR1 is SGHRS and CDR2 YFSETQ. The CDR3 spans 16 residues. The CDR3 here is CASSLNGGSSYNEQFF. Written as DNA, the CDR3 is TGCGCCAGCAGCTTGAATGGCGGGAGCTCCTACAATGAGCAGTTCTTC.

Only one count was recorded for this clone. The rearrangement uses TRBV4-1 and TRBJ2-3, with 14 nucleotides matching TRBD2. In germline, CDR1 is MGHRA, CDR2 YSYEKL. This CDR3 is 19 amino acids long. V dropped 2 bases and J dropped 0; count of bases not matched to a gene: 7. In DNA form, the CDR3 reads TGCGCCAGCAGCCAAAAGGGGACTAGCGGGAGCACTAGCACAGATACGCAGTATTTT. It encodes CASSQKGTSGSTSTDTQYF.

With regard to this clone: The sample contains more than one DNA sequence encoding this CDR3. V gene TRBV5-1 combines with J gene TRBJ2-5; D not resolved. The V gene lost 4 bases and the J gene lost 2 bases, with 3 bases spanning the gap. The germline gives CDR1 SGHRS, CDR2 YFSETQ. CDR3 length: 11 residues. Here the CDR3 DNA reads TGCGCCAGCAGCACACAAGAGACCCAGTACTTC. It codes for CASSTQETQYF.

The CDR3 DNA follows: TGTGCCAGCAGTGAAGTCGATAGCGGGGCCGAGTACTTC. It specifies CASSEVDSGAEYF. J is TRBJ2-7 and V is TRBV6-1, with TRBD2 identical over 8 bases. Per the germline V gene, CDR1 is MNHNS and CDR2 is SASEGT. The CDR3 length is 13 residues. V lost 1 base and J lost 11; bases outside the gene matches: 7.

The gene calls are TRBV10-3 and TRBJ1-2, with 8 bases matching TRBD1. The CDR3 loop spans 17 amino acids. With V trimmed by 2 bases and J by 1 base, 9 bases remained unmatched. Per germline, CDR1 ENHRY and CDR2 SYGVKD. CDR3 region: CAISENNGQGVNYGYTF. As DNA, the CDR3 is TGTGCCATCAGTGAGAATAACGGACAGGGTGTTAACTATGGCTACACCTTC.

Here the CDR3 reads CASSEVRSGTGLYGYTF. The CDR3 nucleotides are TGTGCCAGCAGTGAAGTCCGGTCCGGGACAGGACTCTATGGCTACACCTTC. The chain uses TRBV6-1 and TRBJ1-2, with 8 nucleotides matching TRBD1. The CDR3 extends over 17 amino acids. The J segment lost 4 bases and the V segment lost 1 base, leaving 11 bases of the junction unmatched. Germline values: CDR1 MNHNS, CDR2 SASEGT.

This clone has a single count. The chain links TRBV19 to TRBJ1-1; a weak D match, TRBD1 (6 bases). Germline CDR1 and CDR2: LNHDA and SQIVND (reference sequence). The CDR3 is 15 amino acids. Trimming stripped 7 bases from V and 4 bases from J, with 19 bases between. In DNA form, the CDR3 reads TGTGCCAGTAATGATTTTGGGCAGGGGCTCACTGAAGCTTTCTTT. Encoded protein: CASNDFGQGLTEAFF. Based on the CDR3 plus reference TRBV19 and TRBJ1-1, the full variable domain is DGGITQSPKYLFRKEGQNVTLSCEQNLNHDAMYWYRQDPGQGLRLIYYSQIVNDFQKGDIAEGYSVSREKKESFPLTVTSAQKNPTAFYLCASNDFGQGLTEAFFGQGTRLTVV.

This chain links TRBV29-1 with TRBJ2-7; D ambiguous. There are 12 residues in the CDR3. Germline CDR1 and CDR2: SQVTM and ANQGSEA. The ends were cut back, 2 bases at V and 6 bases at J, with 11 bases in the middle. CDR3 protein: CSVELGSSEQYF. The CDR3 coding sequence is TGCAGCGTTGAATTAGGCAGTTCCGAGCAGTACTTC.

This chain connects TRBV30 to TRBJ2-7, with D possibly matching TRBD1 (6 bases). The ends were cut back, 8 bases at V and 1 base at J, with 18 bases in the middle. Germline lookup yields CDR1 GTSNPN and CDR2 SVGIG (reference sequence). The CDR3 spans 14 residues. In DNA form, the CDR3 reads TGTGCCCGGGTGAGCAGGGACAAATCCTACGAGCAGTACTTC. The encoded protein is CARVSRDKSYEQYF.

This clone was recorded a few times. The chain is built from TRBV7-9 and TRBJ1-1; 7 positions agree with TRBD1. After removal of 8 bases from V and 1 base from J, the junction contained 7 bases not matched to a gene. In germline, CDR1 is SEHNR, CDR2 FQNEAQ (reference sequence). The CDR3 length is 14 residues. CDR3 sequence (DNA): TGTGCCAGCCGGGCAAGGGGGCCGAACACTGAAGCTTTCTTT. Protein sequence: CASRARGPNTEAFF.

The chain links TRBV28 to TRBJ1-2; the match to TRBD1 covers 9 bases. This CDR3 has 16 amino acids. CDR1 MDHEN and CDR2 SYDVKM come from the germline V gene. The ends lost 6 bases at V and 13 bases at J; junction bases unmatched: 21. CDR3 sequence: CASRETGGSYTLGCTF. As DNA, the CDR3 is TGTGCCAGCAGAGAAACAGGGGGCTCTTACACTCTAGGGTGCACCTTC.

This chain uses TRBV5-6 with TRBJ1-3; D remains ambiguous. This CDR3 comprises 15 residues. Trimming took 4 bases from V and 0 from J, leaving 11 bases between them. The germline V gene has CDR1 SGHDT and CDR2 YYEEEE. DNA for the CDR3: TGTGCCAGCAGCCCCGGACCGATCTCTGGAAACACCATATATTTT. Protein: CASSPGPISGNTIYF.